This passage covers 27 T cell receptor beta chains from one sample sequenced in a study of T-cell reconstitution after alpha-beta-depleted transplantation in children. Unique molecular identifiers tagged the TCRbeta library. MiXCR, run by TCRdb on the PCR reads, gives a single entry per CDR3 protein. In the table there are approximately 520,000 distinct CDR3 sequences, about an eighth of which are singletons. The specimen comprised PBMCs, mostly from graft donor cells, sampled 180 days after TCRalphabeta/CD19-depleted stem cell transplant. These receptor sequences come from a female patient aged 2 to 10 who had a stem cell transplant for aplastic anemia, so the T cells may come from the graft donor.

This clonotype was observed a handful of times. The chain carries TRBV6-1 and TRBJ2-3; 8 nucleotides match TRBD2. The germline CDR1 and CDR2 sequences are MNHNS and SASEGT. The CDR3 spans 15 residues. Trimming at V came to 6 bases and at J to 2 bases, leaving 7 bases not matched to a gene. The CDR3 DNA is TGTGCCAGCAGCCCGAGCGGGAGTATCACAGATACGCAGTATTTT. Translation: CASSPSGSITDTQYF.

V usage is TRBV25-1 and J usage is TRBJ2-6; 12 nucleotides agree with TRBD1. V lost 2 bases, J lost 0 bases, and 8 bases stayed unmatched. The CDR3 has 20 amino acids. Germline V CDR1 and CDR2: MGHDK, SYGVNS. The CDR3 region has the DNA TGTGCCAGCAGTGAAAGGGACAGGGGGCGTCTCTTCTCTGGGGCCAACGTCCTGACTTTC. Encoded protein: CASSERDRGRLFSGANVLTF.

The V gene is TRBV5-1, the J gene TRBJ2-3, with D possibly TRBD2 on 6 matching bases. Per germline, CDR1 SGHRS and CDR2 YFSETQ. CDR3 size: 14 residues. V was shortened by 3 bases and J by 6 bases, with 14 bases between the two germline ends. CDR3 sequence (DNA): TGCGCCAGCAGCTGGGACTCTGAGGGCGATACGCAGTATTTT. Translated: CASSWDSEGDTQYF.

This rearrangement joins TRBV2 to TRBJ2-4; TRBD2 agrees at 14 bases. CDR3 length equals 15 residues. J gave up 7 bases and V 6 bases, and 5 bases lay outside the gene matches. Germline V gives CDR1 SNHLY, CDR2 FYNNEI. The CDR3 is CASRGLAGVRNIQYF. CDR3 DNA sequence: TGTGCCAGCAGGGGACTAGCGGGAGTGAGGAACATTCAGTACTTC.

Regarding this clonotype: Its ends do not fully match the called genes, so a read error is possible. V gene TRBV5-1 combines with J gene TRBJ2-1, with D possibly TRBD2 on 5 matching bases. The germline V gene has CDR1 SGHRS and CDR2 YFSETQ. The CDR3 runs to 17 residues. The CDR3 protein is CASRLGPSGWGGNEQFF. Here the CDR3 DNA reads TGCGCCAGCAGGTTGGGCCCCAGCGGTTGGGGTGGCAATGAGCAGTTCTTC.

This clonotype turned up a few times. In DNA, the CDR3 is TGTGCCAGCATTGATGAAGACAGGGGCGACACTGAAGCTTTCTTT. Translation gives CASIDEDRGDTEAFF. V and J are TRBV12-3 or TRBV12-4 and TRBJ1-1; 8 nucleotides align to TRBD1. The CDR3 sequence is 15 residues long. The junction had 10 bases not matched to a gene; V was cut back by 7 bases and J by 3 bases.

This clonotype showed up just a few times. The chain joins TRBV27 to TRBJ2-6; tentative D call: TRBD2 (5 bases). Between the trimmed V and J ends, which lost 7 bases and 2 bases, there was a span of 15 bases. This CDR3 region has 16 residues. Germline V gives CDR1 MNHEY, CDR2 SMNVEV (reference sequence). CDR3 in DNA: TGTGCCAGCAAACCACCGGGGTGGACTGGGGCCAACGTCCTGACTTTC. It is translated as CASKPPGWTGANVLTF.

The chain couples TRBV5-6 to TRBJ1-5; maybe TRBD1 (5 bases). The V gene lost 3 bases and the J gene lost 3 bases, with 13 bases spanning the gap. The CDR3 spans 15 residues. Germline V CDR1 and CDR2: SGHDT, YYEEEE. The CDR3 bases are TGTGCCAGCAGCTCAGACGGGGGATACAATCAGCCCCAGCATTTT. Protein product: CASSSDGGYNQPQHF.

This chain joins TRBV11-1 and TRBJ2-5; 8 bases agree with TRBD1. Trimming at V came to 5 bases and at J to 7 bases, leaving 9 bases not matched to a gene. CDR1 SGHAT and CDR2 FQDESV come from the germline V gene (reference sequence). This CDR3 region has 14 residues. The CDR3 region is CASSPGQGPVTQYF. CDR3 nucleotide sequence: TGTGCCAGCAGCCCCGGACAGGGACCGGTGACCCAGTACTTC.

This clonotype was seen more than once but under ten times. The chain carries TRBV10-3 and TRBJ1-2; D call uncertain. This CDR3 comprises 13 residues. The germline V and J ends were trimmed by 3 bases and 3 bases, with 8 bases remaining between them. Germline V CDR1 and CDR2: ENHRY, SYGVKD. The CDR3 DNA sequence: TGTGCCATCAGTGACGTGACTGACTATGGCTACACCTTC. Encoded protein: CAISDVTDYGYTF.

The chain has TRBV5-1 and TRBJ2-3, with D possibly matching TRBD2 (6 bases). There are 15 residues in the CDR3. Germline V lookup: CDR1 SGHRS, CDR2 YFSETQ. Trimming took 3 bases from V and 1 from J, leaving 12 bases between them. In nucleotides, the CDR3 is TGCGCCAGCAGCTCGCGGGACGCACGCACAGATACGCAGTATTTT. This translates into CASSSRDARTDTQYF.

The chain is built from TRBV7-6 and TRBJ2-1; D possibly corresponds to TRBD1 (6 bases). In germline, CDR1 is SGHVS, CDR2 FNYEAQ. CDR3 length: 15 residues. The ends were cut back, 4 bases at V and 3 bases at J, with 13 bases in the middle. In DNA form, the CDR3 reads TGTGCCAGCAGCTCACCCGGACAGTACTACAATGAGCAGTTCTTC. It codes for CASSSPGQYYNEQFF.

The genes are TRBV12-3 or TRBV12-4 and TRBJ2-7, with 8 bases lining up with TRBD2. Unmatched junction bases numbered 5, after V lost 4 bases and J lost 0 bases. CDR3 length: 15 residues. For the CDR3, the DNA is TGTGCCAGCAGTTCGACTAGCGTGAACTCCTACGAGCAGTACTTC. This sequence encodes CASSSTSVNSYEQYF.

In its sample, this clonotype was seen a few times. V is TRBV2 and J is TRBJ2-1; 8 bases line up with TRBD2. The V gene end was trimmed by 6 bases and the J gene end by 0 bases; junction bases not matched to a gene: 7. Germline lookup yields CDR1 SNHLY and CDR2 FYNNEI. CDR3 length: 16 amino acids. The CDR3 loop reads CASRPGLADSYNEQFF. CDR3 coding DNA: TGTGCCAGCAGGCCCGGACTAGCCGACTCCTACAATGAGCAGTTCTTC.

The chain has TRBV2 and TRBJ1-1, with 7 bases that match TRBD1. The CDR3 loop spans 14 amino acids. Germline V lookup: CDR1 SNHLY, CDR2 FYNNEI. V was clipped by 6 bases and J by 7 bases; unmatched bases: 11. For the CDR3, the DNA is TGTGCCAGCAGCGGAGGTACAGGGGCCCTTGAAGCTTTCTTT. Its translation: CASSGGTGALEAFF. Full variable domain (rest looked up from reference TRBV2 and TRBJ1-1): EPEVTQTPSHQVTQMGQEVILRCVPISNHLYFYWYRQILGQKVEFLVSFYNNEISEKSEIFDDQFSVERPDGSNFTLKIRSTKLEDSAMYFCASSGGTGALEAFFGQGTRLTVV.

A few counts support this clonotype. The V and J genes are TRBV12-3 or TRBV12-4 and TRBJ2-2; D may be TRBD2 (7 bases). This CDR3 is built from 16 residues. Trimming took off 8 bases at V and 4 bases at J, with 20 bases between the two ends. The CDR3, as DNA: TGTGCCAGCTTCCTTCGGGGGCTAGCGGCCACCGGGGAGCTGTTTTTT. Its protein product is CASFLRGLAATGELFF.

This clonotype showed up many times. The genes are TRBV12-3 or TRBV12-4 and TRBJ1-2; TRBD1 matches at 9 bases. V gave up 1 base and J gave up 4 bases; unmatched junction bases: 1. This CDR3 has 14 amino acids. The CDR3 bases are TGTGCCAGCAGTTTAGACAGGGGGCTCTATGGCTACACCTTC. It codes for CASSLDRGLYGYTF.

The J gene is TRBJ2-3, the V gene TRBV29-1; 8 bases match TRBD1. From germline, CDR1 is SQVTM and CDR2 ANQGSEA. This CDR3 region has 14 residues. Trimming at V came to 4 bases and at J to 3 bases, leaving 6 bases not matched to a gene. The CDR3 spells CSVAETGVTDTQYF. The CDR3 region has the DNA TGCAGCGTTGCCGAGACAGGGGTGACAGATACGCAGTATTTT.

V and J are TRBV6-5 and TRBJ1-2, with D possibly TRBD1 on 5 matching bases. The CDR3 runs 16 residues. Germline V gene sequence: CDR1 MNHEY, CDR2 SVGAGI. The V gene lost 0 bases and the J gene lost 6 bases, with 17 bases spanning the gap. The CDR3 sequence: CASSYSGTPLLNGYTF. The CDR3 nucleotides read TGTGCCAGCAGTTACTCGGGGACGCCACTCCTCAATGGCTACACCTTC.

This clonotype has a handful of counts. This chain connects TRBV29-1 to TRBJ2-7; 10 nucleotides align to TRBD2. Germline V lookup: CDR1 SQVTM, CDR2 ANQGSEA. The CDR3 is 14 amino acids. J lost 1 base, V lost 4 bases, and 4 bases had no gene match. CDR3 residues: CSVVSGRPSYEQYF. The CDR3 DNA sequence: TGCAGCGTTGTTAGCGGGAGGCCGTCCTACGAGCAGTACTTC.

This chain uses TRBV27 with TRBJ1-2, with D maybe TRBD1 (6 bases). This CDR3 is 15 amino acids long. CDR1 and CDR2 (germline): MNHEY, SMNVEV (reference sequence). V lost 4 bases to trimming and J lost 1 base, with 13 bases between them. CDR3 sequence: CASSSLQGSNYGYTF. The CDR3, as DNA: TGTGCCAGCAGTTCCCTACAGGGAAGTAACTATGGCTACACCTTC.

This clonotype was recorded a few times. The chain combines TRBV28 with TRBJ2-7; 10 bases are a match to TRBD2. Trimming removed 2 bases from V and 3 bases from J; junction bases left unmatched: 7. CDR3 length: 16 amino acids. Germline V gene data show CDR1 as MDHEN and CDR2 as SYDVKM. CDR3 sequence: CASSLRTIAGGYEQYF. The CDR3 nucleotides are TGTGCCAGCAGTTTAAGGACCATAGCGGGAGGCTACGAGCAGTACTTC.

In its sample, this clonotype was seen many times. The DNA for the CDR3 is TGCAGCGCTACACCCGGGTACACAACAGATACGCAGTATTTT. Translating it yields CSATPGYTTDTQYF. The V gene is TRBV29-1, the J gene TRBJ2-3; no definite D call. Trimming pared 7 bases from V and 3 bases from J, leaving 17 bases between. The CDR3 length is 14 residues. Germline assignment: CDR1 SQVTM and CDR2 ANQGSEA.

This chain joins TRBV7-9 and TRBJ2-4, with TRBD1 matching over 9 bases. Germline values: CDR1 SEHNR, CDR2 FQNEAQ (reference sequence). Trimming cost V 4 bases and J 0 bases; bases outside gene matches: 7. This CDR3 has 17 amino acids. The CDR3 region has the DNA TGTGCCAGCAGCTCGGGACAGGGATGGAAAGCCAAAAACATTCAGTACTTC. It specifies CASSSGQGWKAKNIQYF.

This clonotype was seen at least ten times. The chain uses TRBV7-9 and TRBJ1-5; 11 nucleotides agree with TRBD1. Losses at the gene ends were 6 bases for V and 6 bases for J; bases not matched to a gene: 13. This CDR3 is 17 amino acids long. Looked up from germline, CDR1 is SEHNR and CDR2 is FQNEAQ (reference sequence). The CDR3 bases are TGTGCCAGCAGTGACCGTGGAGGACAGGGGGCTTCTCAGCCCCAGCATTTT. The encoded protein is CASSDRGGQGASQPQHF.

The CDR3 bases are TGTGCCACCAGCAGGGACAGGGGAGGGGAGACCCAGTACTTC. Translation: CATSRDRGGETQYF. The J gene is TRBJ2-5, the V gene TRBV15; 9 bases are shared with TRBD1. CDR1 is LNHNV and CDR2 is YYDKDF in the germline V gene (reference sequence). The V gene end was trimmed by 3 bases and the J gene end by 5 bases; junction bases not matched to a gene: 4. The length of the CDR3 is 14 residues.

CDR3 nucleotides: TGTGCCAGCAGTTTCACCGGGACATCCACCGGGGAGCTGTTTTTT. It codes for CASSFTGTSTGELFF. The chain couples TRBV28 to TRBJ2-2; perhaps TRBD1 as D (6 bases). The CDR3 consists of 15 residues. V was shortened by 3 bases and J by 4 bases, with 12 bases between the two germline ends. Germline V lookup: CDR1 MDHEN, CDR2 SYDVKM.